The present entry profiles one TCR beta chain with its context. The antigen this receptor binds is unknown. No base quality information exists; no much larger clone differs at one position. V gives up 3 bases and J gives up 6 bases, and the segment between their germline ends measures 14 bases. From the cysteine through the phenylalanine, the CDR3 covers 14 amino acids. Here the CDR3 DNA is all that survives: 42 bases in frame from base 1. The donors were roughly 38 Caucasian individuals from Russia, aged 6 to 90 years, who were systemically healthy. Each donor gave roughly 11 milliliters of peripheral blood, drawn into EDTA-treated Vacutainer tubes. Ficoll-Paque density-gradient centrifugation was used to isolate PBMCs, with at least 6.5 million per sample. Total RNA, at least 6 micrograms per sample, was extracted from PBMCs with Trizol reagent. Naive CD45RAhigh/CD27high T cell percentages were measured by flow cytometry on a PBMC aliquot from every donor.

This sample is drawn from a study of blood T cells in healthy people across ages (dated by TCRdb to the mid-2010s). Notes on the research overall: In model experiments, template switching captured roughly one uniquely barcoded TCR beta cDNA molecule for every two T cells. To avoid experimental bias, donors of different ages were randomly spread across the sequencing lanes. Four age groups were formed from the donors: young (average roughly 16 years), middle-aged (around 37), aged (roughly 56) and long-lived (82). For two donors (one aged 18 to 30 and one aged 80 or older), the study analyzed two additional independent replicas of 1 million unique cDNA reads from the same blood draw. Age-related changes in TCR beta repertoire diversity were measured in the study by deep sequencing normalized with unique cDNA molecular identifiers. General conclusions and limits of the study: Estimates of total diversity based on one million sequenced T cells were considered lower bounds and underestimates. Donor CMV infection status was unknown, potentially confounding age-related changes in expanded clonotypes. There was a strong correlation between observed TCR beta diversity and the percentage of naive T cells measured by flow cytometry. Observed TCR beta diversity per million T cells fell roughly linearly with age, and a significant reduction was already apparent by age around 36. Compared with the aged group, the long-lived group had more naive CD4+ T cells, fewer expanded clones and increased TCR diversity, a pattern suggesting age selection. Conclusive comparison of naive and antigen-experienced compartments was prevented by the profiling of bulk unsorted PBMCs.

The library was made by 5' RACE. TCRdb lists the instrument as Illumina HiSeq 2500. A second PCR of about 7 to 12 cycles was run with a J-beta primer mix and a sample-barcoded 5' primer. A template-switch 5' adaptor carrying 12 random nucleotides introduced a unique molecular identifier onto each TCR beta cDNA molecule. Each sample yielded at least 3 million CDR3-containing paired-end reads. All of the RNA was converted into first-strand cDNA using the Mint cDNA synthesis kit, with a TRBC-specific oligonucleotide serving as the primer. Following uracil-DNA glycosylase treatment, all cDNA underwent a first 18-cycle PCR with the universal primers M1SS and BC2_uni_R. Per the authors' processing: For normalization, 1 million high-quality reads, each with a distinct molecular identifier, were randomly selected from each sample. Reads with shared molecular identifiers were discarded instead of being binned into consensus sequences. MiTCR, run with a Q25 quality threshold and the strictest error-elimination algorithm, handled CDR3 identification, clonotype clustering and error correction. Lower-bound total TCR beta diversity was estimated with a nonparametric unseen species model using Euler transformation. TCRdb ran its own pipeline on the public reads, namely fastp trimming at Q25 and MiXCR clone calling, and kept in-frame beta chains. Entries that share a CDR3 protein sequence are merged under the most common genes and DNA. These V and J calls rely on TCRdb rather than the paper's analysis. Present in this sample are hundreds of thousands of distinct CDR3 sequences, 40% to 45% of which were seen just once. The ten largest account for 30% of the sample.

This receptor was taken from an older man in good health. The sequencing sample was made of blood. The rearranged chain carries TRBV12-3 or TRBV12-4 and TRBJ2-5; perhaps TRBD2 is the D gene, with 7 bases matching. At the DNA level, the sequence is TGTGCCAGCAGTTTGTCGGGGGGCACGAAGACCCAGTACTTC. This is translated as CASSLSGGTKTQYF.